This paragraph reports one T cell receptor (beta chain). The source of the sample is a study of OX40 agonist ivuxolimab in advanced cancers. Only in-frame clones appear in the TCRdb table, and some are missing; sequencing was by immunoSEQ multiplex PCR. The sample has around 66,000 clones; roughly four fifths are singletons. The starting material was CD4+ or CD8+ T cells sorted from blood, obtained in a trial of the OX40 agonist ivuxolimab. This TCR was recovered from an adult with an advanced solid tumor such as melanoma, head and neck, liver or kidney cancer.

The CDR3 loop reads CASSPGRVGSGELFF. DNA of the CDR3: TGTGCCAGCAGTCCCGGGAGGGTTGGGTCCGGGGAGCTGTTTTTT. V is TRBV27 and J is TRBJ2-2; TRBD2 matches at 8 bases. Germline V gene data show CDR1 as MNHEY and CDR2 as SMNVEV (reference sequence). Losses at the gene ends were 5 bases for V and 6 bases for J; bases not matched to a gene: 8. The CDR3 totals 15 residues.